This TCR beta chain appears in the sequencing data of a study of CD8+ T cells in alopecia areata. The wider study: For the treated group, dosing was oral tofacitinib at 5 to 10 mg twice daily.

Germline V lookup: CDR1 LGHNT, CDR2 FRNRAP. V lost 2 bases and J 1 base, leaving 14 bases between the germline ends. This CDR3 is built from 16 residues. This clone has only a few counts. Documented treatment: oral pan-JAK inhibitor, 5-10 mg twice daily. RNA extraction and reverse transcription yielded cDNA as sequencing template. Sequenced by immunoSEQ multiplex PCR; TCRdb stores in-frame clones only, minus some. This sample has 180,000 or so clones; about 51% occur once, and the top ten carry over 9%. This TCR came from a human donor with alopecia areata. The chain uses TRBV12-5 and TRBJ1-1; maybe TRBD1 (5 bases). The specimen was CD8+ T cells sorted from blood, collected at approximately week 52, from a patient treated with tofacitinib. The CDR3 here is CASGLQGVRGNTEAFF. CDR3 in DNA: TGTGCTAGTGGTTTGCAAGGGGTTAGGGGGAACACTGAAGCTTTCTTT.